The 17 T cell receptor beta chains in this list originate from one sample, sequenced in a study of blood T cell repertoires in COVID-19. Assay: immunoSEQ multiplex PCR; the TCRdb copy retains only in-frame clones and omits some. The sample has hundreds of thousands of clones, 85% to 90% seen once. Sequencing was done on a sample of peripheral blood. The receptors here all came from a woman in her fifties or sixties with COVID-19, enrolled during active disease.

This chain joins TRBV19 and TRBJ2-1, with D tentatively TRBD1 (6 bases). CDR3 length equals 13 residues. The germline V and J ends were trimmed by 7 bases and 8 bases, with 15 bases remaining between them. The germline CDR1 and CDR2 sequences are LNHDA and SQIVND (reference sequence). Written as DNA, the CDR3 is TGTGCCAGTACAGTGGACAGAGGGGATGAGCAGTTCTTC. Encoded protein: CASTVDRGDEQFF.

The chain employs TRBV7-2 and TRBJ1-2; TRBD1 might be the D (5 bases). The germline V gene encodes CDR1 SGHTA and CDR2 FQGNSA. V dropped 5 bases and J dropped 1 base, with 8 bases sitting between them. This CDR3 is 13 amino acids long. This CDR3 reads CASSTQDNYGYTF. CDR3 DNA: TGTGCCAGCAGCACACAGGATAACTATGGCTACACCTTC.

This chain joins TRBV9 and TRBJ2-3, with TRBD1 matching over 8 bases. The V and J ends lost 6 bases and 2 bases, in that order; junction bases with no gene match: 8. Germline V gene data show CDR1 as SGDLS and CDR2 as YYNGEE. The CDR3 totals 15 residues. CDR3 sequence (DNA): TGTGCCAGCAACGACAGGGGACGGCTCACAGATACGCAGTATTTT. It encodes CASNDRGRLTDTQYF.

V gene TRBV7-9 combines with J gene TRBJ2-5, with 7 bases fitting TRBD1. The germline V gene encodes CDR1 SEHNR and CDR2 FQNEAQ (reference sequence). V dropped 5 bases and J dropped 2; count of bases not matched to a gene: 8. The CDR3 totals 15 residues. CDR3 nucleotides: TGTGCCAGCAGCCCGCGATGGGACAGTCAAGAGACCCAGTACTTC. It is translated as CASSPRWDSQETQYF.

The chain combines TRBV5-1 with TRBJ1-2, with TRBD1 matching 7 bases. J gave up 4 bases and V 0 bases, and 0 bases lay outside the gene matches. Germline CDR1 is SGHRS and CDR2 is YFSETQ. The CDR3 loop spans 13 amino acids. DNA for the CDR3: TGCGCCAGCAGCTTGGACAGGGGCTATGGCTACACCTTC. This encodes CASSLDRGYGYTF.

V is TRBV7-8 and J is TRBJ2-3, with 9 bases fitting TRBD1. Trimming removed 5 bases from V and 4 bases from J; junction bases left unmatched: 7. Germline lookup yields CDR1 SGHVS and CDR2 FQNEAQ. The CDR3 contains 15 residues. The CDR3 protein is CASSRTGVVADTQYF. DNA for the CDR3: TGTGCCAGCAGCCGGACAGGGGTCGTAGCAGATACGCAGTATTTT.

Only one count was recorded for this clone. This sequence joins TRBV6-5 and TRBJ1-2, with a weak D call TRBD1 (6 bases). Germline V gene data show CDR1 as MNHEY and CDR2 as SVGAGI. This CDR3 has 13 amino acids. V lost 8 bases to trimming and J lost 7 bases, with 17 bases between them. CDR3 in DNA: TGTGCCAGCCAAGACAGGCAAGGGATTGGCTACACCTTC. This translates into CASQDRQGIGYTF.

The gene calls are TRBV7-9 and TRBJ2-5; weak D call: TRBD2 (6 bases). Germline V gene lookup returns CDR1 SEHNR and CDR2 FQNEAQ (reference sequence). V shed 5 bases and J shed 3 bases, with 13 bases lying between them. The CDR3 sequence is 14 residues long. In DNA, the CDR3 is TGTGCCAGCAGCCTACGGGACTGGGAAGAGACCCAGTACTTC. Translation gives CASSLRDWEETQYF.

This chain uses TRBV27 with TRBJ2-5; the match to TRBD2 covers 8 bases. There are 15 residues in the CDR3. Germline values: CDR1 MNHEY, CDR2 SMNVEV (reference sequence). Trimming cost V 7 bases and J 1 base; bases outside gene matches: 8. CDR3 region: CASKSVSGSQETQYF. Written as DNA, the CDR3 is TGTGCCAGCAAATCGGTCAGCGGGAGCCAAGAGACCCAGTACTTC.

The V call is TRBV5-1, the J call TRBJ1-2, with D perhaps TRBD1 (6 bases). This CDR3 comprises 14 residues. Trimming removed 7 bases at V and 2 bases at J, with 15 bases between. CDR1 and CDR2 from the germline V gene are SGHRS and YFSETQ. The CDR3 sequence: CASGHPGTNYGYTF. The CDR3 DNA is TGCGCCAGCGGGCATCCTGGGACAAACTATGGCTACACCTTC. Supplemented by reference TRBV5-1 and TRBJ1-2, the full variable domain reads KAGVTQTPRYLIKTRGQQVTLSCSPISGHRSVSWYQQTPGQGLQFLFEYFSETQRNKGNFPGRFSGRQFSNSRSEMNVSTLELGDSALYLCASGHPGTNYGYTFGSGTRLTVV.

The chain uses TRBV5-4 and TRBJ1-1; unclear D gene. V was pared by 4 bases and J by 2 bases, with 9 bases between. This CDR3 is 13 amino acids long. CDR1 and CDR2 from the germline V gene are SGHNT and YYREEE (reference sequence). The CDR3 protein is CASSLQSNTEAFF. In nucleotides, the CDR3 is TGTGCCAGCAGCCTTCAGTCTAACACTGAAGCTTTCTTT.

This clone was counted many times. The chain is built from TRBV5-5 and TRBJ1-1; D not certain. Between the trimmed V and J ends, which lost 3 bases and 11 bases, there was a span of 11 bases. Germline V gives CDR1 SGHKS, CDR2 YYEKEE (reference sequence). CDR3 length: 11 residues. The CDR3: CASSSNRGAFF. CDR3 sequence (DNA): TGTGCCAGCAGCTCCAACCGAGGGGCTTTCTTT.

The chain joins TRBV19 to TRBJ2-7, with D tentatively TRBD2 (5 bases). V was clipped by 3 bases and J by 5 bases, with 17 bases between them. Germline loops: CDR1 LNHDA, CDR2 SQIVND (reference sequence). The CDR3 is 15 amino acids. CDR3 in amino acids: CASSIGGLASNEQYF. CDR3 DNA sequence: TGTGCCAGTAGTATCGGCGGGCTAGCATCCAACGAGCAGTACTTC. Combining the CDR3 with reference TRBV19 and TRBJ2-7 gives the whole variable domain DGGITQSPKYLFRKEGQNVTLSCEQNLNHDAMYWYRQDPGQGLRLIYYSQIVNDFQKGDIAEGYSVSREKKESFPLTVTSAQKNPTAFYLCASSIGGLASNEQYFGPGTRLTVT.

Concerning this clone itself: One base away lies a much larger clone, so this may be a sequencing read error. Other DNA sequences within the sample encode an identical CDR3. The chain uses TRBV11-3 and TRBJ2-7, with 9 positions matching TRBD2. CDR1 and CDR2 (germline): SGHNT, YENEEA. The CDR3 contains 14 residues. V gave up 3 bases and J gave up 0 bases; unmatched junction bases: 0. The CDR3 sequence is CASSFSGSSYEQYF. In DNA, the CDR3 is TGTGCCAGCAGCTTTAGCGGGAGCTCCTACGAGCAGTACTTC. Variable domain in full (rest from reference TRBV11-3 and TRBJ2-7): EAGVVQSPRYKIIEKKQPVAFWCNPISGHNTLYWYLQNLGQGPELLIRYENEEAVDDSQLPKDRFSAERLKGVDSTLKIQPAELGDSAVYLCASSFSGSSYEQYFGPGTRLTVT.

CDR3 protein: CASSARQGPFYGYTF. For the CDR3, the DNA is TGTGCCAGCAGCGCGAGACAGGGTCCCTTTTATGGCTACACCTTC. The chain combines TRBV7-9 with TRBJ1-2; 7 nucleotides align to TRBD1. Trimming cost V 5 bases and J 5 bases; bases outside gene matches: 11. Germline values: CDR1 SEHNR, CDR2 FQNEAQ (reference sequence). CDR3 size: 15 residues.

The V call is TRBV7-9, the J call TRBJ1-4, with 7 bases identical to TRBD1. V shed 7 bases and J 5 bases; nucleotides not matched to a gene: 4. The CDR3 contains 13 residues. The V gene's germline CDR1 is SEHNR and CDR2 FQNEAQ (reference sequence). CDR3 coding DNA: TGTGCCAGCAACCCAGGGGGGAATGAAAAACTGTTTTTT. Its protein product is CASNPGGNEKLFF.

V and J are TRBV5-1 and TRBJ2-7; the D gene is possibly TRBD1 (8 bases). CDR1 and CDR2 from the germline V gene are SGHRS and YFSETQ. The length of the CDR3 is 13 residues. Trimming took 4 bases from V and 6 from J, leaving 14 bases between them. The chain's CDR3 is CASSGTGGVEQYF. For the CDR3, the DNA is TGCGCCAGCAGCGGAACAGGGGGGGTCGAGCAGTACTTC.